This is a list of T cell receptor beta chains from one sample in a study of shared clonotypes between healthy human individuals. TCRdb's copy holds only in-frame clones and misses some; the assay was immunoSEQ multiplex PCR. The sample lists some 480,000 clones; 65% to 80% were seen once. Sequenced input: PBMCs. Receptor source: a woman aged 40-49 years in good health. Some clones in this sample may be carry-over from other donors' samples. The CDR3 runs from the conserved cysteine through the conserved F or W. The D gene is left open where the match is weak. Expanded clones get a size class; other rows say once, few or many, or leave the size out.

many	TRBV30	TRBJ2-1	NA	CAWSITSSNEQFF	TGTGCCTGGAGTATTACTAGCTCCAATGAGCAGTTCTTC
NA	TRBV4-1	TRBJ2-1	TRBD2	CASSQVETSFYNEQFF	TGCGCCAGCAGCCAAGTCGAGACTAGCTTCTACAATGAGCAGTTCTTC
NA	TRBV7-2	TRBJ1-1	NA	CASSPGGPMNIEAFF	TGTGCCAGCAGCCCCGGGGGACCGATGAACATTGAAGCTTTCTTT
NA	TRBV5-1	TRBJ2-1	NA	CASSLEGGEQFF	TGCGCCAGCAGCTTGGAGGGGGGTGAGCAGTTCTTC
once	TRBV5-1	TRBJ2-1	TRBD2	CASSLGETSGYNEQFF	TGCGCCAGCAGCTTGGGGGAGACTAGCGGCTACAATGAGCAGTTCTTC
NA	TRBV9	TRBJ2-7	TRBD2	CASSFSGSTDEQYF	TGTGCCAGCAGCTTTAGCGGGAGTACCGACGAGCAGTACTTC
NA	TRBV28	TRBJ1-3	NA	CASSLWLAAGNTIYF	TGTGCCAGCAGTTTATGGCTGGCGGCTGGAAACACCATATATTTT
NA	TRBV19	TRBJ1-5	NA	CASSPRGRGSSHQPQHF	TGTGCCAGTAGTCCTCGAGGGAGAGGGAGCAGCCATCAGCCCCAGCATTTT
NA	TRBV19	TRBJ2-5	NA	CASSIRGADRETQYF	TGTGCCAGTAGTATTCGAGGGGCAGATCGAGAGACCCAGTACTTC
NA	TRBV4-1	TRBJ1-2	TRBD1	CASSQNTGQGGVYGYTF	TGCGCCAGCAGCCAAAACACCGGACAGGGGGGAGTCTATGGCTACACCTTC
few	TRBV27	TRBJ2-7	TRBD2	CASKGLADREQYF	TGTGCCAGCAAGGGACTAGCGGATAGAGAGCAGTACTTC
NA	TRBV5-1	TRBJ2-5	TRBD1	CASSNGQAYQETQYF	TGCGCCAGCAGCAATGGACAGGCGTACCAAGAGACCCAGTACTTC
NA	TRBV18	TRBJ2-3	NA	CASSPSQTASSTDTQYF	TGTGCCAGCTCACCTAGCCAAACAGCCTCTAGCACAGATACGCAGTATTTT
NA	TRBV4-1	TRBJ1-2	NA	CASSQAGQLGGYTF	TGCGCCAGCAGCCAAGCTGGTCAGCTTGGAGGCTACACCTTC
NA	TRBV28	TRBJ2-4	TRBD1	CASSTRQGSAKNIQYF	TGTGCCAGCAGTACCAGACAGGGTTCGGCCAAAAACATTCAGTACTTC
NA	TRBV4-1	TRBJ2-3	NA	CASSRQGGASTDTQYF	TGCGCCAGCAGCCGCCAAGGGGGTGCTAGCACAGATACGCAGTATTTT
NA	TRBV28	TRBJ2-1	NA	CASSLIVAGEQFF	TGTGCCAGCAGTTTAATCGTGGCGGGCGAGCAGTTCTTC
NA	TRBV6-5	TRBJ2-5	NA	CASSYGASFYETQYF	TGTGCCAGCAGTTACGGGGCTAGTTTTTACGAGACCCAGTACTTC
NA	TRBV10-3	TRBJ2-5	TRBD2	CAISGGLAGVETQYF	TGTGCCATCAGTGGGGGACTAGCGGGAGTCGAGACCCAGTACTTC
NA	TRBV4-1	TRBJ2-7	NA	CASSQDRWVPWGEQYF	TGCGCCAGCAGCCAAGATCGATGGGTCCCCTGGGGCGAGCAGTACTTC
NA	TRBV6-5	TRBJ1-2	TRBD1	CASSPDRDLDGYTF	TGTGCCAGCAGTCCTGACAGGGACCTAGATGGCTACACCTTC
NA	TRBV5-1	TRBJ2-3	NA	CASSLGRAIGTDTQYF	TGCGCCAGCAGCTTGGGCAGGGCAATCGGCACAGATACGCAGTATTTT
NA	TRBV2	TRBJ1-4	NA	CASGRTASNEKLFF	TGTGCCAGCGGAAGGACAGCGTCTAATGAAAAACTGTTTTTT
once	TRBV5-1	TRBJ2-5	NA	CASSSQETQYF	TGCGCCAGCAGCTCACAAGAGACCCAGTACTTC
NA	TRBV2	TRBJ1-1	NA	CASSPQGYTEAFF	TGTGCCAGCAGCCCCCAGGGGTACACTGAAGCTTTCTTT
NA	TRBV18	TRBJ1-4	NA	CASSPGTLNEKLFF	TGTGCCAGCTCACCGGGGACTCTAAACGAAAAACTGTTTTTT
NA	TRBV11-2	TRBJ1-1	NA	CASSRAGGVNTEAFF	TGTGCCAGCAGCCGAGCGGGGGGGGTGAACACTGAAGCTTTCTTT
NA	TRBV14	TRBJ2-2	NA	CASSRITGLKTGELFF	TGTGCCAGCAGCCGCATTACAGGACTAAAGACCGGGGAGCTGTTTTTT
NA	TRBV7-9	TRBJ2-7	NA	CASSLGRDPYEQYF	TGTGCCAGCAGCTTAGGGCGGGACCCCTACGAGCAGTACTTC
few	TRBV9	TRBJ2-7	TRBD2	CASSAGASGFHEQYF	TGTGCCAGCAGCGCGGGGGCTAGCGGGTTCCACGAGCAGTACTTC
NA	TRBV5-1	TRBJ2-3	NA	CASSLEGTDTQYF	TGCGCCAGCAGCTTGGAGGGGACAGATACGCAGTATTTT
NA	TRBV6-6	TRBJ1-1	NA	CASSFGEHTEAFF	TGTGCCAGCAGCTTCGGGGAGCACACTGAAGCTTTCTTT
many	TRBV7-9	TRBJ1-3	TRBD1	CAFTGEIRNTIYF	TGTGCCTTCACAGGGGAGATCAGAAACACCATATATTTT
NA	TRBV10-2	TRBJ2-7	NA	CASGETYEQYF	TGCGCCAGCGGCGAGACCTACGAGCAGTACTTC
NA	TRBV6-5	TRBJ2-7	NA	CASSPTGDTGYEQYF	TGTGCCAGCAGTCCCACCGGGGACACGGGGTACGAGCAGTACTTC
NA	TRBV10-2	TRBJ1-5	NA	CASSDPQSNQPQHF	TGCGCCAGCAGTGACCCCCAGAGCAATCAGCCCCAGCATTTT
NA	TRBV7-6	TRBJ2-3	TRBD2	CASSLFPSGSTDTQYF	TGTGCCAGCAGCCTCTTCCCTAGCGGGAGTACAGATACGCAGTATTTT
once	TRBV5-1	TRBJ2-3	NA	CASSSRTDTDTQYF	TGCGCCAGCAGCTCAAGGACAGACACAGATACGCAGTATTTT
many	TRBV2	TRBJ2-7	TRBD2	CATRPGTTLREQYF	TGTGCCACGAGACCCGGGACTACTCTACGCGAGCAGTACTTC
once	TRBV19	TRBJ1-5	NA	CASSILAGPQPQHF	TGTGCCAGTAGTATTCTGGCAGGGCCTCAGCCCCAGCATTTT